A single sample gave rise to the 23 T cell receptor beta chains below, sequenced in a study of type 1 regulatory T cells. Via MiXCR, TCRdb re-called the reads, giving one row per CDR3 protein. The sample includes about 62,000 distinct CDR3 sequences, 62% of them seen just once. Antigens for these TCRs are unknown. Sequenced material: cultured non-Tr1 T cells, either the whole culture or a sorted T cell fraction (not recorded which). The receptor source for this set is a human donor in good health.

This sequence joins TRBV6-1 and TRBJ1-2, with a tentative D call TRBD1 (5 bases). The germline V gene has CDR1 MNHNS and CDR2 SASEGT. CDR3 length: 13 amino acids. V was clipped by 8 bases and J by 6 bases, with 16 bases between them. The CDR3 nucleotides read TGTGCCAGCCGGGGCGACAGCCGGGATGGCTACACCTTC. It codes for CASRGDSRDGYTF.

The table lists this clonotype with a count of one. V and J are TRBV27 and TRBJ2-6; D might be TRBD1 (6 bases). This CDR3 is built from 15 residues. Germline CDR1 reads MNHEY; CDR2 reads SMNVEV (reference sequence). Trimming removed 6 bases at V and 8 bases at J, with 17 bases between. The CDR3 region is CASRPGAAGTNVLTF. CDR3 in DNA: TGTGCCAGCAGACCAGGGGCGGCCGGGACCAACGTCCTGACTTTC.

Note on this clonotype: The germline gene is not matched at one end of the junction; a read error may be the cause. DNA of the CDR3: TGCAGTGCCCGAATCGGATTTACTGAAGTTTTCTTT. Residues: CSARIGFTEVFF. The chain joins TRBV20-1 to TRBJ1-1; D gene ambiguous. Germline assignment: CDR1 DFQATT and CDR2 SNEGSKA (reference sequence). The CDR3 runs 12 residues.

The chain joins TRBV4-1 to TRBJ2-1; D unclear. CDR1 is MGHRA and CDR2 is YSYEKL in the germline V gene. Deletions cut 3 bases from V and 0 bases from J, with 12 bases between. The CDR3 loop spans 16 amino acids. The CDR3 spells CASSQIDKSSYNEQFF. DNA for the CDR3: TGCGCCAGCAGCCAGATCGACAAGAGCTCCTACAATGAGCAGTTCTTC.

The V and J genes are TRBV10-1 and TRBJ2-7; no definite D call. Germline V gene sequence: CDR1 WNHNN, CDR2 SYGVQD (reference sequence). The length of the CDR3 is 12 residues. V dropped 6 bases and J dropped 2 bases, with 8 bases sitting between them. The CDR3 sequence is CASSQGPYEQYF. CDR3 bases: TGCGCCAGCAGCCAAGGACCCTACGAGCAGTACTTC.

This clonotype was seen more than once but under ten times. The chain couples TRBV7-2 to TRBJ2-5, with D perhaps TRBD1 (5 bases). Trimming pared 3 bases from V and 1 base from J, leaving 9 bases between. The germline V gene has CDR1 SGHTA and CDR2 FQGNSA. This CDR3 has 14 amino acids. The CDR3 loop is CASSFRALQETQYF. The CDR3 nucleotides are TGTGCCAGCAGCTTCAGGGCACTCCAAGAGACCCAGTACTTC.

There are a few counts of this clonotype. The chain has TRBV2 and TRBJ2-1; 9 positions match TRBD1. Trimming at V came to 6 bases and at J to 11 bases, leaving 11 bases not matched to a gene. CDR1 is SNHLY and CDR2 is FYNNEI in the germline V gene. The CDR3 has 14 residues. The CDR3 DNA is TGTGCCAGCAGGGTCGACAGGGGGGTCAGTCAGCAGTTCTTC. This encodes CASRVDRGVSQQFF.

CDR3 amino acids: CASSVDPSSGTKNIQYF. Here the CDR3 DNA reads TGTGCCAGCAGCGTAGATCCGTCTAGCGGGACCAAAAACATTCAGTACTTC. J is TRBJ2-4 and V is TRBV9; 9 bases agree with TRBD2. CDR3 length equals 17 residues. Germline lookup yields CDR1 SGDLS and CDR2 YYNGEE. The V gene end was trimmed by 0 bases and the J gene end by 2 bases; junction bases not matched to a gene: 6.

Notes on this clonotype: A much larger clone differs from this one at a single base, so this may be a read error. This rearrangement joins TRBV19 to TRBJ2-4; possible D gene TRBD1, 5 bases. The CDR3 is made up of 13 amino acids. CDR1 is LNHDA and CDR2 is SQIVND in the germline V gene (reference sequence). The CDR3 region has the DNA TGTGCCAATAGTATATCCAGGGCCGGCATTCAGTACTTC. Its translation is CANSISRAGIQYF.

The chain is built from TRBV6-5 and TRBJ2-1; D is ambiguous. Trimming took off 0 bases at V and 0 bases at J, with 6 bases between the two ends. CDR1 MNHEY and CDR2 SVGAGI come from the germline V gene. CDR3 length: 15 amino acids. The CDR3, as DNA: TGTGCCAGCAGTTACTCGGTCGGCTCCTACAATGAGCAGTTCTTC. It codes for CASSYSVGSYNEQFF.

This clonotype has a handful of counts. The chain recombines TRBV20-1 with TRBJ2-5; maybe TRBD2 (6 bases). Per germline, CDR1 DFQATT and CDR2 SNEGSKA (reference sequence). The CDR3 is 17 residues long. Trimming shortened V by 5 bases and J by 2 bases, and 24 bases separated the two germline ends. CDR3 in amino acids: CSAHRDGAGIGQETQYF. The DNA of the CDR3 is TGCAGTGCTCACCGGGACGGAGCGGGCATTGGGCAAGAGACCCAGTACTTC.

In nucleotides, the CDR3 is TGCAGTGCTAGTGCCGCAGGGAACGAAAAACTGTTTTTT. Translated: CSASAAGNEKLFF. The J gene is TRBJ1-4, the V gene TRBV20-1, with a possible D match to TRBD1 (5 bases). The CDR3 runs to 13 residues. The germline V gene has CDR1 DFQATT and CDR2 SNEGSKA (reference sequence). Trimming pared 3 bases from V and 8 bases from J, leaving 13 bases between.

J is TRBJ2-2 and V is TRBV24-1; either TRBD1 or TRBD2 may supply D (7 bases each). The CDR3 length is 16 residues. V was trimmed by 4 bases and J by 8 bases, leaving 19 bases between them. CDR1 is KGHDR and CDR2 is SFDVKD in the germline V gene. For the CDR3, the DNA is TGTGCCACCAGTGACTCCGGGGAGGGGGCGACGGGGGAGCTGTTTTTT. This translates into CATSDSGEGATGELFF.

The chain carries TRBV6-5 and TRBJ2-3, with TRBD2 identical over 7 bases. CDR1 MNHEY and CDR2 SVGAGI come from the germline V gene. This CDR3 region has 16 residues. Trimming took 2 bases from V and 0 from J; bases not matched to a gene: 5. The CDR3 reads CASSYETSASTDTQYF. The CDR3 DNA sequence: TGTGCCAGCAGTTACGAAACTAGCGCTAGCACAGATACGCAGTATTTT.

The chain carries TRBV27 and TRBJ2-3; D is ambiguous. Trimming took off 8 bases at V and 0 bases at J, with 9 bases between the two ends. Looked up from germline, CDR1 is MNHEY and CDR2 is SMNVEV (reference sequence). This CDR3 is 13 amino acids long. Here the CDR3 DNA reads TGTGCCAGCCGCGGTTCGAGCACAGATACGCAGTATTTT. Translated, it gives CASRGSSTDTQYF.

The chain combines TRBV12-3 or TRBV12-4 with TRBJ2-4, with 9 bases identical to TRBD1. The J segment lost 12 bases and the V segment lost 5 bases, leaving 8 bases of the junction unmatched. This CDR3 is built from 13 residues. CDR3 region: CASSSGQGSGQYF. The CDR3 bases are TGTGCCAGCAGTAGCGGACAGGGGAGTGGTCAGTACTTC.

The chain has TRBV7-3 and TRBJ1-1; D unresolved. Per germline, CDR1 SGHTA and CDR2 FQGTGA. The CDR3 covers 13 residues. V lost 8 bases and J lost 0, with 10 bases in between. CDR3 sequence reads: CASRLRVNTEAFF. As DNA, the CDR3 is TGTGCCAGCCGCCTTAGGGTGAACACTGAAGCTTTCTTT.

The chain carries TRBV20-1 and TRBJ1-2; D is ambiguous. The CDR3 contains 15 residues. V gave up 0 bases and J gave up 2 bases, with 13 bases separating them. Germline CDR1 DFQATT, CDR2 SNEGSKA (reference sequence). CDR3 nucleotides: TGCAGTGCTAGAGATAAGTACAGAGCGAACTATGGCTACACCTTC. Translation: CSARDKYRANYGYTF.

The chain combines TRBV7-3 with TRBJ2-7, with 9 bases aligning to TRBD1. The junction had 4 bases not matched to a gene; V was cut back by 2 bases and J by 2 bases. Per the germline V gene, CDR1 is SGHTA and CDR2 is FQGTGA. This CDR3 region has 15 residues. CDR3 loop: CASSLAGQGTYEQYF. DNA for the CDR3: TGTGCCAGCAGCTTAGCGGGACAGGGAACCTACGAGCAGTACTTC.

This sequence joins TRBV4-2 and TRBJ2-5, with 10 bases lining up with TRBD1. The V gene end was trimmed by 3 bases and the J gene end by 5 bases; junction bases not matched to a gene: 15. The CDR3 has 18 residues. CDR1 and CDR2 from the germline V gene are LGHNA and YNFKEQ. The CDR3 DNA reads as TGTGCCAGCAGCCAGGCCCTTTTAGACAGGGGGCAGGGGGAGACCCAGTACTTC. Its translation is CASSQALLDRGQGETQYF.

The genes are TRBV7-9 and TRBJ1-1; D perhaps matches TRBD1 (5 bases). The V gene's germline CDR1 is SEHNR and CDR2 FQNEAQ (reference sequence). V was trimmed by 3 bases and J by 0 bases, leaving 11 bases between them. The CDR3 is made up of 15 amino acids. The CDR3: CASSFAGPMNTEAFF. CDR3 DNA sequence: TGTGCCAGCAGCTTCGCGGGGCCGATGAACACTGAAGCTTTCTTT.

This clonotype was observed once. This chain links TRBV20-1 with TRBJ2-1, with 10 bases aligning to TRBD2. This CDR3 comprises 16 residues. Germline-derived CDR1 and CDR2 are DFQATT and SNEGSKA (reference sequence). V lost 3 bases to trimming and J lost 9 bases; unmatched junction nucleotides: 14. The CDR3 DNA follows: TGCAGTGCTAGTAAACCAGCGGGAGGGCCAATGTCTGAGCAGTTCTTC. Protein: CSASKPAGGPMSEQFF.

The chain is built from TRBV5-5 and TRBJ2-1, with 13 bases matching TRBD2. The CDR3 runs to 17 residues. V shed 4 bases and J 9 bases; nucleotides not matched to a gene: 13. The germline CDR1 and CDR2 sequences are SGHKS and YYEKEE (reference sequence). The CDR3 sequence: CASSGTPGTSGVSEQFF. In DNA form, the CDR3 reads TGTGCCAGCAGCGGGACCCCGGGGACTAGCGGGGTGAGTGAGCAGTTCTTC.